This TCR delta chain was identified during a study of gamma-delta T cells after stem cell transplantation. The J segment lost 4 bases and the V segment lost 0 bases, leaving 0 bases of the junction unmatched. The CDR3 consists of 13 residues. Germline V gene lookup returns CDR1 GEAIGNYY and CDR2 EKD. The sample holds a few counts of this clone. With a much larger clone just one base away, this may be a read error. TCRdb reanalysed the RT-PCR reads with CATT. The sample includes thousands of delta-chain clones, roughly 23% of them seen just once. What was sequenced was gamma-delta T cells. This chain connects TRDV2 to TRDJ1; 8 bases align to TRDD3. The TCR originated in a human donor. It is not recorded whose cells these are; they may come from a transplant donor. The CDR3 sequence: CACDTWGIDKLIF. DNA for the CDR3: TGTGCCTGTGACACCTGGGGGATCGATAAACTCATCTTT.